What follows are 32 T cell receptor beta chains derived from one specimen sequenced in a study of CD8+ T cells in alopecia areata. The authors extracted RNA and reverse transcribed it into cDNA as the sequencing template. Repertoires were generated with immunoSEQ multiplex PCR, while TCRdb's copy carries only in-frame clones and drops some. The sample lists 90,000 to 150,000 clones; about 50% were seen once. The treatment denotes: oral pan-JAK inhibitor, 5-10 mg twice daily. The source material was CD4+ T cells sorted from blood, sampled at week 4, from a patient treated with tofacitinib. These receptors all stem from a human donor with alopecia areata.

The rearrangement joins TRBV7-9 to TRBJ2-5, with 10 bases lining up with TRBD1. V lost 4 bases to trimming and J lost 5 bases; unmatched junction nucleotides: 10. This CDR3 comprises 16 residues. CDR1 and CDR2 (germline): SEHNR, FQNEAQ (reference sequence). The DNA of the CDR3 is TGTGCCAGCAGCTCGGGGACAGGGGTCAGCGGCGAGACCCAGTACTTC. This translates into CASSSGTGVSGETQYF.

The chain links TRBV7-9 to TRBJ1-3, with 7 positions matching TRBD1. The CDR3 is 14 residues long. Losses at the gene ends were 8 bases for V and 2 bases for J; bases not matched to a gene: 6. Germline V gives CDR1 SEHNR, CDR2 FQNEAQ (reference sequence). The CDR3 reads CASRQGVTGNTIYF. The CDR3 DNA sequence: TGTGCCAGCCGGCAGGGGGTGACTGGAAACACCATATATTTT.

The sample holds a few counts of this clone. The rearrangement links TRBV30 to TRBJ2-3; D is ambiguous. Looked up from germline, CDR1 is GTSNPN and CDR2 is SVGIG (reference sequence). V was pared by 1 base and J by 1 base, with 12 bases between. This CDR3 has 15 residues. CDR3 amino acids: CAWSEKSRGTDTQYF. The CDR3 DNA reads TGTGCCTGGAGTGAAAAGAGCCGCGGCACAGATACGCAGTATTTT.

This clone was counted only a few times. The V and J genes are TRBV19 and TRBJ2-3; a possible D gene is TRBD1 (6 bases). V was trimmed by 5 bases and J by 3 bases, leaving 24 bases between them. The CDR3 is 18 amino acids. Germline CDR1 reads LNHDA; CDR2 reads SQIVND (reference sequence). The CDR3 DNA sequence: TGTGCCAGTAGTTCCATCCGGGCCAACAGGGCAGTAACAGATACGCAGTATTTT. It encodes CASSSIRANRAVTDTQYF.

This clone was observed at least ten times. This chain connects TRBV7-9 to TRBJ1-6; D remains ambiguous. Germline V gene data show CDR1 as SEHNR and CDR2 as FQNEAQ (reference sequence). The germline V and J ends were trimmed by 1 base and 0 bases, with 13 bases remaining between them. The CDR3 runs to 18 residues. CDR3 DNA: TGTGCCAGCAGCTTAGGGCAGCTCCTAAGCTCCTATAATTCACCCCTCCACTTT. Translation: CASSLGQLLSSYNSPLHF.

The V gene is TRBV5-1, the J gene TRBJ2-5; no definite D call. CDR1 SGHRS and CDR2 YFSETQ come from the germline V gene. This CDR3 has 12 amino acids. The germline V and J ends were trimmed by 1 base and 0 bases, with 1 base remaining between them. CDR3: CASSLYQETQYF. The DNA for the CDR3 is TGCGCCAGCAGCTTGTACCAAGAGACCCAGTACTTC.

This clone was found a few times. The V gene is TRBV29-1, the J gene TRBJ2-1, with D possibly being TRBD1 or TRBD2 (5 bases each). V lost 2 bases and J 9 bases, leaving 11 bases between the germline ends. Germline V gene lookup returns CDR1 SQVTM and CDR2 ANQGSEA. The length of the CDR3 is 12 residues. DNA for the CDR3: TGCAGCGTTGAAATAGGGACGGTTGAGCAGTTCTTC. Translating it yields CSVEIGTVEQFF.

This clone was detected only a few times. The rearrangement joins TRBV7-9 to TRBJ2-1; D might be TRBD1 (6 bases). The CDR3 extends over 12 amino acids. The V gene's germline CDR1 is SEHNR and CDR2 FQNEAQ (reference sequence). V was pared by 2 bases and J by 9 bases, with 8 bases between. This CDR3 reads CASSLTGIEQFF. DNA of the CDR3: TGTGCCAGCAGCTTAACAGGGATTGAGCAGTTCTTC.

This clone was found once. This chain connects TRBV30 to TRBJ2-4; D is perhaps TRBD1 (5 bases). V was clipped by 3 bases and J by 8 bases, with 20 bases between them. Germline V gives CDR1 GTSNPN, CDR2 SVGIG (reference sequence). The CDR3 is 15 amino acids. The CDR3 loop reads CAWSLGARLMDIQYF. In nucleotides, the CDR3 is TGTGCCTGGAGCCTAGGGGCTAGATTGATGGACATTCAGTACTTC.

Within the sample, this clone is medium-sized (0.01 to 0.1%). J is TRBJ2-1 and V is TRBV7-2; D gene uncertain. In germline, CDR1 is SGHTA, CDR2 FQGNSA. The CDR3 runs 11 residues. V was shortened by 4 bases and J by 6 bases, with 4 bases between the two germline ends. Here the CDR3 reads CASSSRNEQFF. The CDR3 nucleotides read TGTGCCAGCAGCTCCCGCAATGAGCAGTTCTTC.

The V gene is TRBV7-3, the J gene TRBJ2-3, with unresolved D. The germline CDR1 and CDR2 sequences are SGHTA and FQGTGA. The ends were cut back, 5 bases at V and 5 bases at J, with 11 bases in the middle. This CDR3 region has 13 residues. The CDR3 nucleotides read TGTGCCAGCAGCCCAAATCCCGGAGATACGCAGTATTTT. Translating gives CASSPNPGDTQYF.

This clone was seen a handful of times. The chain carries TRBV30 and TRBJ2-7; D might be TRBD1 (6 bases). The CDR3 loop spans 14 amino acids. Germline CDR1 GTSNPN, CDR2 SVGIG (reference sequence). The V and J ends lost 4 bases and 3 bases respectively, with 16 bases between them. CDR3 nucleotides: TGTGCCTGGACCATGGGGACACGAAGCTACGAGCAGTACTTC. Protein sequence: CAWTMGTRSYEQYF.

Many counts were recorded for this clone. The chain has TRBV18 and TRBJ2-5, with a possible D match to TRBD1 (7 bases). The V gene lost 2 bases and the J gene lost 5 bases, with 15 bases spanning the gap. The CDR3 is 15 amino acids. Germline CDR1 is KGHSH and CDR2 is LQKENI. CDR3 region: CASSPRQGGQETQYF. In DNA, the CDR3 is TGTGCCAGCTCACCAAGGCAGGGGGGACAGGAGACCCAGTACTTC.

The chain links TRBV30 to TRBJ1-2; D gene ambiguous. The CDR3 runs to 12 residues. Germline assignment: CDR1 GTSNPN and CDR2 SVGIG (reference sequence). V was shortened by 1 base and J by 3 bases, with 6 bases between the two germline ends. The CDR3 DNA reads TGTGCCTGGAGTGGCAGCCACTATGGCTACACCTTC. It codes for CAWSGSHYGYTF.

The gene calls are TRBV7-2 and TRBJ2-1, with 11 bases matching TRBD2. With V trimmed by 6 bases and J by 10 bases, 8 bases remained unmatched. Germline V gene sequence: CDR1 SGHTA, CDR2 FQGNSA. The CDR3 length is 14 residues. DNA for the CDR3: TGTGCCAGCAGAGTAGCGGGAGGGCCGACCGAGCAGTTCTTC. It encodes CASRVAGGPTEQFF.

This clone was detected only a few times. The chain is built from TRBV11-2 and TRBJ1-4; D perhaps matches TRBD1 (6 bases). Germline-derived CDR1 and CDR2 are SGHAT and FQNNGV. The CDR3 sequence is 15 residues long. V was shortened by 5 bases and J by 8 bases, with 18 bases between the two germline ends. CDR3 in amino acids: CASSPVRGGLEKLFF. The CDR3 DNA reads as TGTGCCAGCAGCCCAGTACGGGGGGGCTTGGAAAAACTGTTTTTT.

The genes are TRBV7-9 and TRBJ2-1; 8 positions match TRBD1. The CDR3 length is 16 residues. The V gene's germline CDR1 is SEHNR and CDR2 FQNEAQ (reference sequence). After removal of 5 bases from V and 0 bases from J, the junction contained 6 bases not matched to a gene. Written as DNA, the CDR3 is TGTGCCAGCAGCGGAGTCGGACAGGGCTCCTACAATGAGCAGTTCTTC. This sequence encodes CASSGVGQGSYNEQFF. The whole variable domain, filled in from reference TRBV7-9 and TRBJ2-1, reads DTGVSQNPRHKITKRGQNVTFRCDPISEHNRLYWYRQTLGQGPEFLTYFQNEAQLEKSRLLSDRFSAERPKGSFSTLEIQRTEQGDSAMYLCASSGVGQGSYNEQFFGPGTRLTVL.

This clone has more than one count but fewer than ten. This chain joins TRBV6-1 and TRBJ1-2; possible D gene TRBD1, 5 bases. CDR3 length: 15 amino acids. The V and J ends lost 2 bases and 4 bases respectively, with 14 bases between them. Germline lookup yields CDR1 MNHNS and CDR2 SASEGT. This CDR3 is CASSERLGTRYGYTF. The CDR3 DNA sequence: TGTGCCAGCAGTGAACGATTGGGGACCCGCTATGGCTACACCTTC.

The CDR3 DNA reads as TGCGCCAGCAGCCAAGCTTTGTTGAGGGGGTCGAGCTTCGGAAGCTACACCTTC. Amino acids: CASSQALLRGSSFGSYTF. The rearrangement links TRBV4-1 to TRBJ1-2, with a possible D match to TRBD1 (6 bases). The CDR3 contains 18 residues. The germline V gene encodes CDR1 MGHRA and CDR2 YSYEKL. Trimming pared 1 base from V and 9 bases from J, leaving 27 bases between.

The J gene is TRBJ2-7, the V gene TRBV30, with D perhaps matching TRBD1 (5 bases). V was trimmed by 3 bases and J by 5 bases, leaving 20 bases between them. The CDR3 is 15 residues long. CDR1 and CDR2 (germline): GTSNPN, SVGIG (reference sequence). CDR3 region: CAWSELDTHRNEQYF. The CDR3 DNA follows: TGTGCCTGGAGCGAATTGGATACCCACAGGAACGAGCAGTACTTC.

The CDR3 region is CAWSMAGGNYGYTF. As DNA, the CDR3 is TGTGCCTGGAGTATGGCAGGGGGGAACTATGGCTACACCTTC. The chain recombines TRBV30 with TRBJ1-2, with 7 nucleotides matching TRBD1. The germline V gene has CDR1 GTSNPN and CDR2 SVGIG (reference sequence). The length of the CDR3 is 14 residues. The V and J ends lost 2 bases and 2 bases, in that order; junction bases with no gene match: 5.

The chain links TRBV5-6 to TRBJ2-7, with D possibly matching TRBD2 (6 bases). V gave up 5 bases and J gave up 3 bases, with 18 bases separating them. Germline lookup yields CDR1 SGHDT and CDR2 YYEEEE. This CDR3 has 15 residues. The CDR3 here is CASRVSLRDHYEQYF. CDR3 DNA sequence: TGTGCCAGCAGAGTGTCGCTGCGGGACCACTACGAGCAGTACTTC. Filled out from reference TRBV5-6 and TRBJ2-7, the complete variable domain reads DAGVTQSPTHLIKTRGQQVTLRCSPKSGHDTVSWYQQALGQGPQFIFQYYEEEERQRGNFPDRFSGHQFPNYSSELNVNALLLGDSALYLCASRVSLRDHYEQYFGPGTRLTVT.

CDR3 coding DNA: TGCAGCGTTGATTGGTTGGGGAACACTGAAGCTTTCTTT. It specifies CSVDWLGNTEAFF. This chain joins TRBV29-1 and TRBJ1-1; D call uncertain. The V end was cut by 3 bases, the J end by 1 base, with 9 bases between. The CDR3 length is 13 residues. Germline V CDR1 and CDR2: SQVTM, ANQGSEA.

In DNA, the CDR3 is TGCGCCAGCAGCTTGCAGGGGGCTTACGAGCAGTACTTC. As protein: CASSLQGAYEQYF. The chain is built from TRBV5-1 and TRBJ2-7; 8 bases align to TRBD1. V was clipped by 1 base and J by 4 bases; unmatched bases: 1. The CDR3 contains 13 residues. Germline CDR1 and CDR2: SGHRS and YFSETQ.

This clone was observed a few times. The rearrangement uses TRBV7-2 and TRBJ1-1; maybe TRBD1 (6 bases). The CDR3 extends over 14 amino acids. The germline CDR1 and CDR2 sequences are SGHTA and FQGNSA. Trimming pared 0 bases from V and 5 bases from J, leaving 10 bases between. CDR3: CASSLARGTTEAFF. Here the CDR3 DNA reads TGTGCCAGCAGCTTAGCCAGAGGGACAACTGAAGCTTTCTTT.

The chain has TRBV18 and TRBJ2-5; TRBD2 is a possible D gene (5 bases). The CDR3 spans 13 residues. Looked up from germline, CDR1 is KGHSH and CDR2 is LQKENI. V lost 5 bases and J 7 bases, leaving 14 bases between the germline ends. DNA for the CDR3: TGTGCCAGCTCAGCCGACCAAGGAGGGACCCAGTACTTC. This translates into CASSADQGGTQYF.

V is TRBV27 and J is TRBJ2-1; weak D call: TRBD1 (6 bases). V was cut by 5 bases and J by 7 bases, with 18 bases left in between. Germline CDR1 reads MNHEY; CDR2 reads SMNVEV (reference sequence). CDR3 size: 15 residues. CDR3 residues: CASSPTGTDWNEQFF. DNA of the CDR3: TGTGCCAGCAGTCCTACAGGGACCGATTGGAATGAGCAGTTCTTC.

The rearrangement joins TRBV29-1 to TRBJ1-5; 8 bases match TRBD1. V dropped 6 bases and J dropped 7; count of bases not matched to a gene: 8. CDR1 and CDR2 (germline): SQVTM, ANQGSEA. The CDR3 sequence is 13 residues long. For the CDR3, the DNA is TGCAGCGTCCGACAGGGGAGTGCCCAGCCCCAGCATTTT. This gives the protein CSVRQGSAQPQHF.

The table lists this clone with a few counts. The V gene is TRBV11-1, the J gene TRBJ1-1; the D is unclear. Germline CDR1 reads SGHAT; CDR2 reads FQDESV (reference sequence). The germline V and J ends were trimmed by 1 base and 5 bases, with 17 bases remaining between them. CDR3 length: 16 amino acids. This chain's CDR3 is CASSLGGLGGRTEAFF. As DNA, the CDR3 is TGTGCCAGCAGCTTAGGAGGACTCGGAGGTCGGACTGAAGCTTTCTTT.

V gene TRBV5-1 combines with J gene TRBJ2-3; 9 positions match TRBD2. This CDR3 contains 16 residues. With V trimmed by 0 bases and J by 2 bases, 4 bases remained unmatched. Germline V gives CDR1 SGHRS, CDR2 YFSETQ. The CDR3 DNA reads as TGCGCCAGCAGCTTGGAGGGCGGGAGGGCCACAGATACGCAGTATTTT. This sequence encodes CASSLEGGRATDTQYF.

J is TRBJ1-5 and V is TRBV6-1; 9 positions agree with TRBD1. Trimming took 4 bases from V and 0 from J; bases not matched to a gene: 4. This CDR3 contains 16 residues. Germline values: CDR1 MNHNS, CDR2 SASEGT. CDR3 sequence reads: CASSAGQGISNQPQHF. CDR3 nucleotides: TGTGCCAGCAGTGCAGGACAGGGGATTAGCAATCAGCCCCAGCATTTT.

The CDR3 reads CASSPELPAYGYTF. The CDR3 nucleotides are TGTGCCAGCTCACCAGAACTCCCCGCCTATGGCTACACCTTC. J is TRBJ1-2 and V is TRBV18; no firm D call. This CDR3 comprises 14 residues. Trimming took off 2 bases at V and 4 bases at J, with 11 bases between the two ends. The germline V gene encodes CDR1 KGHSH and CDR2 LQKENI.